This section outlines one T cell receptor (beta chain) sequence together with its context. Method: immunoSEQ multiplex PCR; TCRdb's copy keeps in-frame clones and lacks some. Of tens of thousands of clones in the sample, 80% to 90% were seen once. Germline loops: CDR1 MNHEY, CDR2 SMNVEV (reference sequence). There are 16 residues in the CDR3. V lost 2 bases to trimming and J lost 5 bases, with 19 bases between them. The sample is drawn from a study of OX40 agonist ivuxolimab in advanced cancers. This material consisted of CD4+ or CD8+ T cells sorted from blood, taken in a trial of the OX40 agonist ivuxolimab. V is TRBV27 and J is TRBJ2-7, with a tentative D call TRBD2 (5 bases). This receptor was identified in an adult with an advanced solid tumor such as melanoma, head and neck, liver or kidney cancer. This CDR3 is CASSLGLEGTGNEQYF. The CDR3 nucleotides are TGTGCCAGCAGTTTAGGGCTTGAGGGCACTGGGAACGAGCAGTACTTC.